A single sample gave rise to the 9 T cell receptor beta chains below, sequenced in a study of cytomegalovirus exposure and HLA in healthy donors. PCR amplification relied on 60 Vbeta primers (plus 13 Jbeta primers). Produced via immunoSEQ multiplex PCR; TCRdb's table is partial and in-frame only. The top ten hold roughly 6.2% of the sample, which has about 86,000 clones, 60% to 80% seen once. Sequenced sample: PBMCs. These receptors were taken from a woman aged 50 to 60 in good health and CMV-seropositive.

This clone showed up just a few times. The gene calls are TRBV27 and TRBJ2-1; 11 positions agree with TRBD2. The CDR3 runs to 15 residues. The germline V gene encodes CDR1 MNHEY and CDR2 SMNVEV (reference sequence). Unmatched junction bases numbered 8, after V lost 5 bases and J lost 8 bases. The CDR3 region is CASSPRLAGKDEQFF. DNA of the CDR3: TGTGCCAGCAGTCCGCGACTAGCGGGAAAGGATGAGCAGTTCTTC.

CDR3 bases: TGCGCCAGCAGCTTGAGCGGCTATGAGCAGTTCTTC. Translating gives CASSLSGYEQFF. The chain links TRBV5-1 to TRBJ2-1; D may be TRBD2 (5 bases). The germline CDR1 and CDR2 sequences are SGHRS and YFSETQ. The CDR3 length is 12 residues. The V and J ends lost 1 base and 8 bases respectively, with 7 bases between them.

The chain joins TRBV5-4 to TRBJ2-7; 10 nucleotides match TRBD2. The germline V gene encodes CDR1 SGHNT and CDR2 YYREEE (reference sequence). The CDR3 covers 16 residues. With 3 bases clipped from V and 6 bases from J, the junction kept 12 bases outside the gene matches. In DNA form, the CDR3 reads TGTGCCAGCAGCTCCGCGAGGACTAGCGGCCAAAGCGAGCAGTACTTC. Encoded protein: CASSSARTSGQSEQYF.

CDR3 sequence (DNA): TGTGCCAGCAGCCTCCAGGGCACCACCGGGGAGCTGTTTTTT. Its protein is CASSLQGTTGELFF. The chain has TRBV7-3 and TRBJ2-2, with a tentative D call TRBD1 (5 bases). Germline CDR1 SGHTA, CDR2 FQGTGA. The V end lost 5 bases, the J end lost 4 bases, and 11 bases lay between the germline ends. The CDR3 loop spans 14 amino acids.

The rearrangement links TRBV5-1 to TRBJ2-7; 8 nucleotides agree with TRBD1. Germline loops: CDR1 SGHRS, CDR2 YFSETQ. This CDR3 spans 15 amino acids. The trim removed 8 bases at V and 1 base at J, leaving 11 bases unmatched. CDR3 in DNA: TGCGCCAGTGCGAACAGGGGGACGACATCCTACGAGCAGTACTTC. It specifies CASANRGTTSYEQYF.

V usage is TRBV25-1 and J usage is TRBJ1-1; TRBD1 matches 10 bases. The germline V gene encodes CDR1 MGHDK and CDR2 SYGVNS. J lost 11 bases, V lost 0 bases, and 6 bases had no gene match. The CDR3 is made up of 14 amino acids. In nucleotides, the CDR3 is TGTGCCAGCAGTGAATATGGGGACAGGGGTGTGGCTTTCTTT. It yields the protein CASSEYGDRGVAFF.

V and J are TRBV29-1 and TRBJ2-7; the match to TRBD2 covers 8 bases. Germline trimming cut 4 bases from V and 1 base from J; bases unmatched to any gene: 9. Per the germline V gene, CDR1 is SQVTM and CDR2 is ANQGSEA. The CDR3 runs 15 residues. Here the CDR3 reads CSVVPPAGDSYEQYF. The CDR3 nucleotides read TGCAGCGTTGTCCCCCCAGCGGGAGATTCCTACGAGCAGTACTTC.

This clone occurred once. The rearrangement joins TRBV29-1 to TRBJ1-2; no firm D call. The CDR3 runs 11 residues. V lost 4 bases and J lost 4, with 7 bases in between. Per the germline V gene, CDR1 is SQVTM and CDR2 is ANQGSEA. The CDR3 region is CSVGHLYGYTF. CDR3 nucleotide sequence: TGCAGCGTTGGACACCTCTATGGCTACACCTTC.

This chain links TRBV15 with TRBJ2-7, with 7 bases aligning to TRBD1. CDR1 is LNHNV and CDR2 is YYDKDF in the germline V gene (reference sequence). This CDR3 has 14 amino acids. Unmatched junction bases numbered 4, after V lost 5 bases and J lost 0 bases. CDR3 region: CATSLGQDSYEQYF. The DNA of the CDR3 is TGTGCCACCAGCCTAGGACAGGACTCCTACGAGCAGTACTTC.